The entry below describes one T cell receptor (beta chain). This specimen belongs to a study of blood T cell repertoires in COVID-19. Study-level information: Acute and convalescent COVID-19 samples came from the United States, Italy and Spain.

Using immunoSEQ multiplex PCR, the repertoire was profiled, and TCRdb retains in-frame clones only, with some absent. The top ten hold 6.5% to 7.5% of the sample, which has some 190,000 clones, around 85% seen once. This CDR3 is built from 13 residues. Trimming stripped 2 bases from V and 3 bases from J, with 5 bases between. Germline CDR1 is SNHLY and CDR2 is FYNNEI. The chain links TRBV2 to TRBJ2-1; D is uncertain. The material sequenced was peripheral blood. This receptor was taken from a man at least 80 years old with COVID-19, enrolled during active disease. CDR3 DNA sequence: TGTGCCAGCAGTGAACTAGTCTACAATGAGCAGTTCTTC. Its translation is CASSELVYNEQFF.